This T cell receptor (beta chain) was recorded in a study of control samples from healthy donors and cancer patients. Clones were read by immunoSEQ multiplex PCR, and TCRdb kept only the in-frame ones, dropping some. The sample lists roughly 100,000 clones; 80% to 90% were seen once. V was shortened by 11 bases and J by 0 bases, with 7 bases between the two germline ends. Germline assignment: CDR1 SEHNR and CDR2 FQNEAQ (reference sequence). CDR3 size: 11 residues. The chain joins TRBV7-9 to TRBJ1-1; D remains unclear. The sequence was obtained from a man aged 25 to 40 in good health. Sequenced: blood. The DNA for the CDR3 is TGTGCCGTAGAAATGAACACTGAAGCTTTCTTT. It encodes CAVEMNTEAFF. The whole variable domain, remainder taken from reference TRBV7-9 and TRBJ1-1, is DTGVSQNPRHKITKRGQNVTFRCDPISEHNRLYWYRQTLGQGPEFLTYFQNEAQLEKSRLLSDRFSAERPKGSFSTLEIQRTEQGDSAMYLCAVEMNTEAFFGQGTRLTVV.